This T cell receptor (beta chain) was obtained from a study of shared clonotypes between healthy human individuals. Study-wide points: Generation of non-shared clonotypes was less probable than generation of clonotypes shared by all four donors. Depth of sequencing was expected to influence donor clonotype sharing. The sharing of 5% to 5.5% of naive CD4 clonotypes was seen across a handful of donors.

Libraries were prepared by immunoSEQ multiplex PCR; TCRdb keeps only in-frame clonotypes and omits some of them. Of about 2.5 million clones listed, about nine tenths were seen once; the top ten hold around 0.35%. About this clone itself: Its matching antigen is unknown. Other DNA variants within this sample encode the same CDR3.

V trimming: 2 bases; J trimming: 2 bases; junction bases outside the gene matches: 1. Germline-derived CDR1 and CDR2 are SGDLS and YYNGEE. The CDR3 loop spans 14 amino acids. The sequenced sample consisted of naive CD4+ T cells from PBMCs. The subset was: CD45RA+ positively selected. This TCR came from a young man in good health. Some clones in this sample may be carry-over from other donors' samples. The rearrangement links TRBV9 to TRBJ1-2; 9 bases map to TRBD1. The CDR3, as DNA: TGTGCCAGCAGCGTCGGACAGGGGAACTATGGCTACACCTTC. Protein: CASSVGQGNYGYTF.